The 21 T cell receptor beta chains reported below all come from one sample, sequenced in a study of OX40 agonist ivuxolimab in advanced cancers. Profiling relied on immunoSEQ multiplex PCR, and the TCRdb table lists in-frame clones only, not all of them. Of about 81,000 clones listed, roughly 91% were seen once; the top ten hold roughly 13%. The sequenced sample was CD4+ or CD8+ T cells sorted from blood, obtained in a trial of the OX40 agonist ivuxolimab. The source of these receptors is an adult with an advanced solid tumor such as melanoma, head and neck, liver or kidney cancer.

The V gene is TRBV4-1, the J gene TRBJ2-5; 14 bases align to TRBD2. The CDR3 is 18 residues long. The V and J ends lost 4 bases and 5 bases, in that order; junction bases with no gene match: 12. Germline-derived CDR1 and CDR2 are MGHRA and YSYEKL. This CDR3 is CASSPPGLAGALRETQYF. In DNA form, the CDR3 reads TGCGCCAGCAGCCCCCCGGGACTAGCGGGGGCCCTCCGGGAGACCCAGTACTTC.

This chain links TRBV11-2 with TRBJ1-1; D gene uncertain. CDR3 length: 16 amino acids. CDR1 and CDR2 from the germline V gene are SGHAT and FQNNGV. The V and J ends lost 2 bases and 0 bases respectively, with 13 bases between them. The CDR3 region is CASSLFQQTMNTEAFF. The CDR3 bases are TGTGCCAGCAGCTTATTTCAGCAAACAATGAACACTGAAGCTTTCTTT.

The table lists this clone with a count of one. V usage is TRBV9 and J usage is TRBJ1-1, with D possibly TRBD1 on 5 matching bases. The CDR3 is 18 residues long. Germline V lookup: CDR1 SGDLS, CDR2 YYNGEE. The V and J ends lost 4 bases and 0 bases respectively, with 22 bases between them. CDR3 residues: CASSHARSGPGLNTEAFF. The DNA of the CDR3 is TGTGCCAGCAGCCACGCTAGATCGGGGCCCGGCTTGAACACTGAAGCTTTCTTT.

The chain uses TRBV7-2 and TRBJ1-4, with D unresolved. This CDR3 spans 16 amino acids. V was clipped by 7 bases and J by 7 bases, with 22 bases between them. Germline assignment: CDR1 SGHTA and CDR2 FQGNSA. The CDR3 protein is CASNSDVWHLVEKLFF. CDR3 nucleotides: TGTGCCAGCAACTCGGACGTTTGGCATTTGGTTGAAAAACTGTTTTTT.

The chain employs TRBV5-6 and TRBJ2-1; D not resolved. The V gene's germline CDR1 is SGHDT and CDR2 YYEEEE. The germline V and J ends were trimmed by 0 bases and 3 bases, with 4 bases remaining between them. The CDR3 spans 13 residues. CDR3 coding DNA: TGTGCCAGCAGCTTGGTTAGCTACAATGAGCAGTTCTTC. Its protein product is CASSLVSYNEQFF.

This clone was detected once. This chain links TRBV19 with TRBJ1-1, with TRBD1 matching over 8 bases. J gave up 0 bases and V 3 bases, and 6 bases lay outside the gene matches. The CDR3 totals 16 residues. CDR1 is LNHDA and CDR2 is SQIVND in the germline V gene (reference sequence). The CDR3 DNA reads as TGTGCCAGTAGTATTGGGGCAGGGGGCTTGAACACTGAAGCTTTCTTT. Protein product: CASSIGAGGLNTEAFF.

CDR3 region: CAISESGITDTQYF. The CDR3 bases are TGTGCCATCAGTGAGTCAGGGATAACAGATACGCAGTATTTT. This rearrangement joins TRBV10-3 to TRBJ2-3; the D is unclear. The length of the CDR3 is 14 residues. V lost 0 bases and J lost 3, with 7 bases in between. Per the germline V gene, CDR1 is ENHRY and CDR2 is SYGVKD.

CDR3 DNA: TGTGCCAGCAGCCACGGGACTCCCACTGAAGCTTTCTTT. Its translation: CASSHGTPTEAFF. The chain carries TRBV6-6 and TRBJ1-1; maybe TRBD1 (5 bases). This CDR3 has 13 residues. Germline CDR1 and CDR2: MNHNY and SVGAGI (reference sequence). The V gene lost 6 bases and the J gene lost 4 bases, with 12 bases spanning the gap.

J is TRBJ1-2 and V is TRBV19; D gene uncertain. The germline V gene encodes CDR1 LNHDA and CDR2 SQIVND (reference sequence). V was cut by 1 base and J by 0 bases, with 3 bases left in between. This CDR3 has 13 amino acids. The CDR3 region is CASSIGANYGYTF. CDR3 nucleotide sequence: TGTGCCAGTAGTATAGGGGCTAACTATGGCTACACCTTC.

V usage is TRBV4-3 and J usage is TRBJ2-1, with 12 bases identical to TRBD2. This CDR3 has 17 residues. Looked up from germline, CDR1 is LGHNA and CDR2 is YSLEER. The J segment lost 6 bases and the V segment lost 4 bases, leaving 10 bases of the junction unmatched. CDR3 sequence: CASSPRLAGVPGNEQFF. The CDR3 DNA follows: TGCGCCAGCAGCCCGAGACTAGCGGGAGTCCCGGGCAATGAGCAGTTCTTC.

This clone was found once. V usage is TRBV5-6 and J usage is TRBJ1-5; D is uncertain. CDR1 SGHDT and CDR2 YYEEEE come from the germline V gene. CDR3 length: 14 amino acids. Trimming stripped 1 base from V and 1 base from J, with 6 bases between. CDR3 sequence reads: CASSLRGSNQPQHF. In nucleotides, the CDR3 is TGTGCCAGCAGCTTGCGCGGGAGCAATCAGCCCCAGCATTTT.

This clone was found once. CDR3 in amino acids: CASSSSGTGQSPLHF. The CDR3 DNA follows: TGTGCCAGCAGTTCCTCCGGGACAGGTCAATCACCCCTCCACTTT. The chain joins TRBV27 to TRBJ1-6; TRBD1 aligns across 8 bases. Losses at the gene ends were 4 bases for V and 10 bases for J; bases not matched to a gene: 9. The germline CDR1 and CDR2 sequences are MNHEY and SMNVEV (reference sequence). This CDR3 has 15 residues.

The CDR3 loop reads CASSLAGTNTEAFF. The CDR3 nucleotides read TGCGCCAGCAGCTTGGCAGGGACGAACACTGAAGCTTTCTTT. The rearrangement joins TRBV5-1 to TRBJ1-1; possible D gene TRBD1, 5 bases. The CDR3 totals 14 residues. V dropped 0 bases and J dropped 1 base, with 7 bases sitting between them. Germline assignment: CDR1 SGHRS and CDR2 YFSETQ.

The chain is built from TRBV28 and TRBJ1-1; D is ambiguous. From germline, CDR1 is MDHEN and CDR2 SYDVKM. The CDR3 is made up of 13 amino acids. Trimming removed 3 bases at V and 6 bases at J, with 11 bases between. The CDR3 protein is CASSFRAFSEAFF. DNA for the CDR3: TGTGCCAGCAGTTTTAGGGCATTCTCTGAAGCTTTCTTT.

The chain employs TRBV14 and TRBJ2-7, with D hard to call. The CDR3 is made up of 13 amino acids. Germline V gene data show CDR1 as SGHDN and CDR2 as FVKESK. V was cut by 1 base and J by 2 bases, with 6 bases left in between. CDR3 sequence: CASSQGHPYEQYF. CDR3 coding DNA: TGTGCCAGCAGCCAAGGTCACCCCTACGAGCAGTACTTC.

The chain is built from TRBV27 and TRBJ2-5; 8 bases map to TRBD2. The trim removed 4 bases at V and 0 bases at J, leaving 7 bases unmatched. Germline values: CDR1 MNHEY, CDR2 SMNVEV (reference sequence). The CDR3 contains 16 residues. The CDR3 sequence is CASSSGTGGHQETQYF. For the CDR3, the DNA is TGTGCCAGCAGTTCCGGGACGGGGGGGCACCAAGAGACCCAGTACTTC.

The rearrangement uses TRBV7-6 and TRBJ2-1, with 8 bases lining up with TRBD1. This CDR3 is built from 15 residues. Germline assignment: CDR1 SGHVS and CDR2 FNYEAQ. The CDR3 DNA is TGTGTGTCGGCCCCTAATGGACAGGGCTACGGTGAGCAGTTCTTC. It specifies CVSAPNGQGYGEQFF.

The chain recombines TRBV5-5 with TRBJ2-7; D remains ambiguous. CDR3 length: 12 residues. The germline V and J ends were trimmed by 1 base and 7 bases, with 9 bases remaining between them. Per the germline V gene, CDR1 is SGHKS and CDR2 is YYEKEE (reference sequence). The CDR3 protein is CASSLSTLEQYF. As DNA, the CDR3 is TGTGCCAGCAGCTTGTCCACCCTTGAGCAGTACTTC.

The rearrangement links TRBV4-3 to TRBJ2-7, with D possibly matching TRBD1 (6 bases). This CDR3 has 15 amino acids. In germline, CDR1 is LGHNA, CDR2 YSLEER. The V end was cut by 4 bases, the J end by 1 base, with 14 bases between. The CDR3, as DNA: TGCGCCAGCAGCCTACTTCTCGGACAGTCCTACGAGCAGTACTTC. As protein: CASSLLLGQSYEQYF.

V is TRBV7-9 and J is TRBJ1-4; D gene unclear. The CDR3 runs to 12 residues. Trimming took 1 base from V and 10 from J, leaving 7 bases between them. Germline V gene data show CDR1 as SEHNR and CDR2 as FQNEAQ (reference sequence). The CDR3 DNA reads TGTGCCAGCAGCTTAGGTTTCGGAAAACTGTTTTTT. Translating it yields CASSLGFGKLFF. Drawing the rest from reference TRBV7-9 and TRBJ1-4, the complete variable domain is DTGVSQNPRHKITKRGQNVTFRCDPISEHNRLYWYRQTLGQGPEFLTYFQNEAQLEKSRLLSDRFSAERPKGSFSTLEIQRTEQGDSAMYLCASSLGFGKLFFGSGTQLSVL.

The rearrangement uses TRBV5-1 and TRBJ2-1, with 7 bases matching TRBD1. The V gene end was trimmed by 4 bases and the J gene end by 0 bases; junction bases not matched to a gene: 4. The CDR3 spans 15 residues. Germline V gives CDR1 SGHRS, CDR2 YFSETQ. CDR3 region: CASSPGQSSYNEQFF. The CDR3 coding sequence is TGCGCCAGCAGCCCGGGACAGAGCTCCTACAATGAGCAGTTCTTC.